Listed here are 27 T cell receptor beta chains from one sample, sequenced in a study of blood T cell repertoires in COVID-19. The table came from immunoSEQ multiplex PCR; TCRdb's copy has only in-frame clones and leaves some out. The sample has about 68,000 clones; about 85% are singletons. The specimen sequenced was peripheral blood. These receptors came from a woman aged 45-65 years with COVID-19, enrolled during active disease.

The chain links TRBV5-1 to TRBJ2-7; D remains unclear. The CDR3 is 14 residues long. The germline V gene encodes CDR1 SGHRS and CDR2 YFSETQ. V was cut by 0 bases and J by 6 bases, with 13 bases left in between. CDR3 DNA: TGCGCCAGCAGCTTGGCCCCAGGATCTGCCGAGCAGTACTTC. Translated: CASSLAPGSAEQYF.

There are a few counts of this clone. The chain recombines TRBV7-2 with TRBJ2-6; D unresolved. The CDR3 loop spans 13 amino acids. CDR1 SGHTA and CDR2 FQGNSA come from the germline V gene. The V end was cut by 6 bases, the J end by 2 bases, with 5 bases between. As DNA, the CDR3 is TGTGCCAGCAGTCTACCTGGGGCCAACGTCCTGACTTTC. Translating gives CASSLPGANVLTF.

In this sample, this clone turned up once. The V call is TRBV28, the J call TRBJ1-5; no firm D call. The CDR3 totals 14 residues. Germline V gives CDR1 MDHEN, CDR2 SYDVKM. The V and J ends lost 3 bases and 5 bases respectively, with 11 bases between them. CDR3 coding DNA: TGTGCCAGCAGTTTCCCTCAGAGGTATCAGCCCCAGCATTTT. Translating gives CASSFPQRYQPQHF.

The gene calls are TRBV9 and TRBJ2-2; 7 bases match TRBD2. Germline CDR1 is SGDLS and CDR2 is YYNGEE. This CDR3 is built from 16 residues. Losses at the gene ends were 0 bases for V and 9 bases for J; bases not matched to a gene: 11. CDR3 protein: CASSVAVAGVNRELFF. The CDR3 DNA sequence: TGTGCCAGCAGCGTAGCCGTCGCGGGAGTGAATCGGGAGCTGTTTTTT.

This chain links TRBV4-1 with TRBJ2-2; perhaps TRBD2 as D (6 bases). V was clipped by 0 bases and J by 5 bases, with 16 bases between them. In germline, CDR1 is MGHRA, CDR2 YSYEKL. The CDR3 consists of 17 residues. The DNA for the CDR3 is TGCGCCAGCAGCCAAGATCGCGCGGGACCGAGGACCGGGGAGCTGTTTTTT. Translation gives CASSQDRAGPRTGELFF.

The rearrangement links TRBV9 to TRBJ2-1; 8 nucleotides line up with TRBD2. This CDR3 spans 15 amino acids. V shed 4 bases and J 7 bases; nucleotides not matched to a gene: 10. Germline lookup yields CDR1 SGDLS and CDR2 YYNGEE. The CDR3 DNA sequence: TGTGCCAGCAGCCCTCAGGGACTAGAGGGAAATGAGCAGTTCTTC. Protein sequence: CASSPQGLEGNEQFF.

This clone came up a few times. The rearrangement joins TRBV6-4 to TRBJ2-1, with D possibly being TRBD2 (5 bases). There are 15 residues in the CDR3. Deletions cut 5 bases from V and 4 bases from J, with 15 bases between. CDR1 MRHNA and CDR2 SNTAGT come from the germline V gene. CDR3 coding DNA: TGTGCCAGCAGTCTGGACTCCGCTGGATACAATGAGCAGTTCTTC. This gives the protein CASSLDSAGYNEQFF.

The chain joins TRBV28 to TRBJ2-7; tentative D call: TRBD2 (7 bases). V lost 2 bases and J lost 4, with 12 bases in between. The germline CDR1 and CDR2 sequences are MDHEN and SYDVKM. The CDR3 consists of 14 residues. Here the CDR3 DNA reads TGTGCCAGCAGTTTAGGGGGGGGCGGGTACGAGCAGTACTTC. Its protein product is CASSLGGGGYEQYF.

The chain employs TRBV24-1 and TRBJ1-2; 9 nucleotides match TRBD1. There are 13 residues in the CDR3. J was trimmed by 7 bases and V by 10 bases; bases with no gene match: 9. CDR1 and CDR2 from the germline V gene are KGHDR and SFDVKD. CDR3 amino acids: CATSRDRDLGYTF. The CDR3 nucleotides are TGTGCCACTAGCCGGGACAGGGACCTTGGCTACACCTTC.

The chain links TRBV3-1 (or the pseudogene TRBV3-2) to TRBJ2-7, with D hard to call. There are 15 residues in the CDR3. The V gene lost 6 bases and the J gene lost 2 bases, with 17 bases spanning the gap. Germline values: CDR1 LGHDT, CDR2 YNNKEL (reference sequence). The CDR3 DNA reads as TGTGCCAGCAGACCCAATGGAGCGCGGACCTACGAGCAGTACTTC. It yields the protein CASRPNGARTYEQYF.

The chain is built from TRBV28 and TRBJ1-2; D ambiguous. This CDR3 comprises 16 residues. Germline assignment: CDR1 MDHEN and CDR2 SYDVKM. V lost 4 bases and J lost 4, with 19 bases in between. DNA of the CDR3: TGTGCCAGCAGTTCGAACCCCACACCGTCACCCTATGGCTACACCTTC. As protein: CASSSNPTPSPYGYTF.

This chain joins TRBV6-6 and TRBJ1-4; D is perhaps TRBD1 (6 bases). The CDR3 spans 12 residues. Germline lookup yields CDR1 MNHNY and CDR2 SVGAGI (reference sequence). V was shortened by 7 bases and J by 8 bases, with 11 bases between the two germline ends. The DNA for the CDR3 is TGTGCCAGCACAGGGGCGGTCGAAAAACTGTTTTTT. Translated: CASTGAVEKLFF.

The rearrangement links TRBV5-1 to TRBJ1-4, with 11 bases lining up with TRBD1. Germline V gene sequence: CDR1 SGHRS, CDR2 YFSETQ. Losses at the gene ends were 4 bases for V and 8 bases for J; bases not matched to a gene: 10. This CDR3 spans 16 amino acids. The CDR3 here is CASSPSTGTGGEKLFF. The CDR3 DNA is TGCGCCAGCAGCCCCTCAACCGGGACAGGGGGGGAAAAACTGTTTTTT.

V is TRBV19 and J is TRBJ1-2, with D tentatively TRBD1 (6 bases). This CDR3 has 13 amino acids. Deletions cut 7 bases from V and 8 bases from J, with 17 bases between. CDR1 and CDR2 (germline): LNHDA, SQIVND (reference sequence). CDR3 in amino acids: CASNRVSSGGYTF. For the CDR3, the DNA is TGTGCCAGTAACAGGGTAAGCAGTGGCGGCTACACCTTC.

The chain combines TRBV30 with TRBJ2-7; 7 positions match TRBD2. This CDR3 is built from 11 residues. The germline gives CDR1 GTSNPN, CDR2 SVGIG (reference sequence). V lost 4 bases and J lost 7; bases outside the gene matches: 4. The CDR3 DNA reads TGTGCCTGGACACCCGGGAGGGAGCAGTACTTC. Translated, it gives CAWTPGREQYF.

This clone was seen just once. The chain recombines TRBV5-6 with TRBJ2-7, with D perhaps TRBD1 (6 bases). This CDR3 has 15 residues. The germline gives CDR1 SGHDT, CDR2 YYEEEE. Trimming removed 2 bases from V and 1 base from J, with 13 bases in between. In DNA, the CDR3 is TGTGCCAGCAGCTTCTCCGGGACACCATCCTACGAGCAGTACTTC. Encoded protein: CASSFSGTPSYEQYF.

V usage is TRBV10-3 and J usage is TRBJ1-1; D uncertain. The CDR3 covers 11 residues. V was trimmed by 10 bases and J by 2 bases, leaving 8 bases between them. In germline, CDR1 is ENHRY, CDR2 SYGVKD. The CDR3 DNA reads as TGTGCCACCGCCCTAAACACTGAAGCTTTCTTT. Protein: CATALNTEAFF.

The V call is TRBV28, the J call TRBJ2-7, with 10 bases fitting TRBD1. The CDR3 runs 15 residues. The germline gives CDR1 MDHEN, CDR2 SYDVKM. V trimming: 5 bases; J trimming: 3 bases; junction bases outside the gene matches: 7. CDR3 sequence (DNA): TGTGCCAGCAGTCCTACTGGGACAGGGGACTACGAGCAGTACTTC. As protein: CASSPTGTGDYEQYF.

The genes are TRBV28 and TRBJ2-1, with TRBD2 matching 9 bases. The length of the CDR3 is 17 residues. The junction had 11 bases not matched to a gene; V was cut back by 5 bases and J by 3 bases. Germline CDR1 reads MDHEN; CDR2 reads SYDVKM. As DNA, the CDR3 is TGTGCCAGCAGTCCGCGATCACTAGCGGGTAACTACAATGAGCAGTTCTTC. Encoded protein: CASSPRSLAGNYNEQFF.

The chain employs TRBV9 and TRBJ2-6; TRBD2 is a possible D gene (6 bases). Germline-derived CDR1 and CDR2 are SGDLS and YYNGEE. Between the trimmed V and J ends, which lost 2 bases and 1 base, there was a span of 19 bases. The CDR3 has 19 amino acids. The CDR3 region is CASSVSPGLGLSGANVLTF. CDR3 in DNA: TGTGCCAGCAGCGTCAGTCCGGGACTTGGCTTATCTGGGGCCAACGTCCTGACTTTC. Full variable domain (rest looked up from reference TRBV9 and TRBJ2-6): DSGVTQTPKHLITATGQRVTLRCSPRSGDLSVYWYQQSLDQGLQFLIQYYNGEERAKGNILERFSAQQFPDLHSELNLSSLELGDSALYFCASSVSPGLGLSGANVLTFGAGSRLTVL.

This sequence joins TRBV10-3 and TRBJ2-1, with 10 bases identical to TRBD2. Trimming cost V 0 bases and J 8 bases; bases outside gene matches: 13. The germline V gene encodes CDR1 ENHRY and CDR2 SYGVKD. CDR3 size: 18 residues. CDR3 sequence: CAISESTGTSGKRDEQFF. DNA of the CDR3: TGTGCCATCAGTGAGTCGACGGGAACTAGCGGGAAGCGGGATGAGCAGTTCTTC.

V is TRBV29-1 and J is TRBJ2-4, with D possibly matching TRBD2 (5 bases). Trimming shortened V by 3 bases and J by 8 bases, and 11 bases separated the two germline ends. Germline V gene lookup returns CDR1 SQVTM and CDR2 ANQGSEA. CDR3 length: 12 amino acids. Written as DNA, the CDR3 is TGCAGCGTTGAGAGCCGGGGTGACATTCAGTACTTC. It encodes CSVESRGDIQYF.

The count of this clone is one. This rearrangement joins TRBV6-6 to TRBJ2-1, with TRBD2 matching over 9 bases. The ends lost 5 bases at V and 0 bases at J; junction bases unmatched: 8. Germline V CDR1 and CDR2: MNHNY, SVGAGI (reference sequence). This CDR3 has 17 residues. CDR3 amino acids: CASSPLAGRSSYNEQFF. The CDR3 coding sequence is TGTGCCAGCAGTCCGCTAGCGGGAAGAAGCTCCTACAATGAGCAGTTCTTC.

CDR3 nucleotides: TGTGCCAGCTCACCCGGAGGGACAGGGGGGTTCACTGAAGCTTTCTTT. Protein: CASSPGGTGGFTEAFF. The rearrangement links TRBV18 to TRBJ1-1; the match to TRBD1 covers 11 bases. Per germline, CDR1 KGHSH and CDR2 LQKENI. The length of the CDR3 is 16 residues. The J segment lost 4 bases and the V segment lost 3 bases, leaving 7 bases of the junction unmatched.

The CDR3 spells CASSLGGRAGNIQYF. As DNA, the CDR3 is TGTGCCAGCAGTTTAGGCGGGAGGGCCGGGAACATTCAGTACTTC. The chain links TRBV27 to TRBJ2-4; 9 positions match TRBD2. The V gene end was trimmed by 2 bases and the J gene end by 7 bases; junction bases not matched to a gene: 6. The CDR3 loop spans 15 amino acids. In germline, CDR1 is MNHEY, CDR2 SMNVEV (reference sequence).

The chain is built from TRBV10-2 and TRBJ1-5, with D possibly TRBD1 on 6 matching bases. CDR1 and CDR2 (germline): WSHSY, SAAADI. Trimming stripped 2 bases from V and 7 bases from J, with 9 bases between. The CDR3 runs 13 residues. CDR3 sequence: CASSETGLQPQHF. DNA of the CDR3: TGCGCCAGCAGTGAGACAGGGCTGCAGCCCCAGCATTTT.

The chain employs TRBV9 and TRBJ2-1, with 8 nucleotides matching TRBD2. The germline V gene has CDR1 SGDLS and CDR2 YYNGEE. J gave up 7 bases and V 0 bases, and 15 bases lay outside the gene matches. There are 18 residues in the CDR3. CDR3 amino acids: CASSVAPGLAGKTNEQFF. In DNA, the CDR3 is TGTGCCAGCAGCGTAGCCCCAGGGTTAGCGGGAAAGACGAATGAGCAGTTCTTC.